One sample yielded the 30 T cell receptor beta chains listed below, sequenced in a study of shared clonotypes between healthy human individuals. Assay: immunoSEQ multiplex PCR; the TCRdb copy retains only in-frame clones and omits some. This sample yields 2 million to 2.5 million clones, of which under 97% are seen a single time; 0.1% to 0.15% belongs to the top ten. Sequenced material: naive CD4+ T cells sorted from blood. Indicated subset: CD45RA+ positively selected. The receptor set was obtained from a man between 18 and 29 years old in good health.

The rearrangement uses TRBV5-1 and TRBJ2-7, with D perhaps matching TRBD2 (5 bases). Germline V lookup: CDR1 SGHRS, CDR2 YFSETQ. Trimming shortened V by 5 bases and J by 6 bases, and 18 bases separated the two germline ends. The CDR3 loop spans 14 amino acids. The CDR3 DNA is TGCGCCAGCAGTGATTTCCGGGGTGCCGTCGAGCAGTACTTC. It encodes CASSDFRGAVEQYF. Complete variable domain (other parts from reference TRBV5-1 and TRBJ2-7): KAGVTQTPRYLIKTRGQQVTLSCSPISGHRSVSWYQQTPGQGLQFLFEYFSETQRNKGNFPGRFSGRQFSNSRSEMNVSTLELGDSALYLCASSDFRGAVEQYFGPGTRLTVT.

This sequence joins TRBV12-5 and TRBJ2-1; 10 bases align to TRBD1. Germline values: CDR1 LGHNT, CDR2 FRNRAP. The CDR3 runs to 19 residues. V was clipped by 5 bases and J by 7 bases; unmatched bases: 20. As DNA, the CDR3 is TGTGCTAGTGGTCCCACCCTTTGGGGACAGGGGAGCCATCTAAATGAGCAGTTCTTC. Translation: CASGPTLWGQGSHLNEQFF.

The CDR3 coding sequence is TGCGCCAGCAGTGAGTCGAGACTAGTTACCGCCGGGGAGCTGTTTTTT. This translates into CASSESRLVTAGELFF. The gene calls are TRBV10-2 and TRBJ2-2; D is perhaps TRBD2 (6 bases). Germline CDR1 and CDR2: WSHSY and SAAADI. CDR3 size: 16 residues. V lost 0 bases, J lost 6 bases, and 14 bases lay in between.

The chain couples TRBV19 to TRBJ2-2; weak D call: TRBD2 (5 bases). Germline V gene lookup returns CDR1 LNHDA and CDR2 SQIVND (reference sequence). CDR3 length: 16 amino acids. Trimming pared 1 base from V and 0 bases from J, leaving 9 bases between. CDR3 sequence: CASSIGGLSNTGELFF. Here the CDR3 DNA reads TGTGCCAGTAGTATAGGAGGGCTGTCGAACACCGGGGAGCTGTTTTTT.

The rearrangement uses TRBV2 and TRBJ2-5, with 11 bases identical to TRBD2. Germline V lookup: CDR1 SNHLY, CDR2 FYNNEI. CDR3 length equals 15 residues. Trimming took 5 bases from V and 5 from J; bases not matched to a gene: 7. CDR3 sequence: CASSKTSGIGETQYF. DNA of the CDR3: TGTGCCAGCAGTAAGACTAGCGGGATTGGTGAGACCCAGTACTTC.

The chain employs TRBV10-3 and TRBJ2-7; unclear D gene. CDR1 and CDR2 (germline): ENHRY, SYGVKD. V was trimmed by 0 bases and J by 2 bases, leaving 11 bases between them. The CDR3 extends over 15 amino acids. In DNA form, the CDR3 reads TGTGCCATCAGTGAGTCTGGGCTCCTTGCCTACGAGCAGTACTTC. Amino acid sequence: CAISESGLLAYEQYF.

The CDR3 nucleotides read TGCGCCAGCAGTCGGTTGGGGACAGATTTCAGCAATGAGCAGTTCTTC. As protein: CASSRLGTDFSNEQFF. The chain couples TRBV5-1 to TRBJ2-1, with 7 bases identical to TRBD1. V shed 5 bases and J 6 bases; nucleotides not matched to a gene: 14. The CDR3 is 16 residues long. Germline V CDR1 and CDR2: SGHRS, YFSETQ. The full variable domain, completed using reference TRBV5-1 and TRBJ2-1, is KAGVTQTPRYLIKTRGQQVTLSCSPISGHRSVSWYQQTPGQGLQFLFEYFSETQRNKGNFPGRFSGRQFSNSRSEMNVSTLELGDSALYLCASSRLGTDFSNEQFFGPGTRLTVL.

V and J are TRBV6-5 and TRBJ1-6, with no clear D. V was shortened by 6 bases and J by 13 bases, with 4 bases between the two germline ends. Germline CDR1 reads MNHEY; CDR2 reads SVGAGI. This CDR3 spans 9 amino acids. The CDR3 DNA sequence: TGTGCCAGCAGGGAGCCCCTCCACTTT. Translation gives CASREPLHF.

This rearrangement joins TRBV6-5 to TRBJ2-7, with a weak D call TRBD1 (5 bases). The CDR3 has 15 residues. Trimming removed 6 bases at V and 5 bases at J, with 20 bases between. Per germline, CDR1 MNHEY and CDR2 SVGAGI. CDR3 DNA sequence: TGTGCCAGCAGCCCGATCCGCAGGGTGTTCCACGAGCAGTACTTC. Encoded protein: CASSPIRRVFHEQYF.

The chain links TRBV29-1 to TRBJ2-1; D is unresolved. The CDR3 consists of 13 residues. Trimming left V 3 bases short and J 0 bases short, with 6 bases between. CDR1 and CDR2 from the germline V gene are SQVTM and ANQGSEA. The CDR3 coding sequence is TGCAGCGTTGACCTGAGCTCCTACAATGAGCAGTTCTTC. Protein: CSVDLSSYNEQFF.

The rearrangement links TRBV6-5 to TRBJ1-2; D call uncertain. From germline, CDR1 is MNHEY and CDR2 SVGAGI. The CDR3 consists of 11 residues. V gave up 10 bases and J gave up 1 base, with 7 bases separating them. The CDR3 spells CATRLNYGYTF. CDR3 DNA: TGTGCCACCAGGCTTAACTATGGCTACACCTTC.

The chain couples TRBV4-1 to TRBJ1-1; D is undetermined. CDR1 is MGHRA and CDR2 is YSYEKL in the germline V gene. CDR3 length equals 14 residues. V lost 0 bases to trimming and J lost 8 bases, with 13 bases between them. As DNA, the CDR3 is TGCGCCAGCAGCCAAGATCTGGGGTTCCGGGAAGCTTTCTTT. Translation gives CASSQDLGFREAFF.

This sequence joins TRBV10-3 and TRBJ2-2; 7 bases agree with TRBD1. This CDR3 has 14 amino acids. The germline gives CDR1 ENHRY, CDR2 SYGVKD. Unmatched junction bases numbered 7, after V lost 7 bases and J lost 5 bases. For the CDR3, the DNA is TGTGCCATCAAGGGAGACAGGGTGACCGGGGAGCTGTTTTTT. Translated, it gives CAIKGDRVTGELFF.

This rearrangement joins TRBV30 to TRBJ2-3; D unresolved. The ends were cut back, 2 bases at V and 2 bases at J, with 14 bases in the middle. The CDR3 length is 15 residues. Germline-derived CDR1 and CDR2 are GTSNPN and SVGIG (reference sequence). The CDR3: CAWSQGSGFTDTQYF. CDR3 coding DNA: TGTGCCTGGAGTCAAGGGTCTGGGTTCACAGATACGCAGTATTTT.

CDR3 region: CASSFDVRVNTEAFF. The CDR3 bases are TGCGCCAGCAGCTTCGATGTCCGGGTCAACACTGAAGCTTTCTTT. The chain links TRBV5-1 to TRBJ1-1; D gene ambiguous. CDR3 size: 15 residues. The germline CDR1 and CDR2 sequences are SGHRS and YFSETQ. Trimming removed 2 bases at V and 2 bases at J, with 13 bases between.

The chain carries TRBV2 and TRBJ2-1; D may be TRBD2 (6 bases). Germline loops: CDR1 SNHLY, CDR2 FYNNEI. Trimming cost V 7 bases and J 5 bases, with 9 bases left between them. This CDR3 is built from 12 residues. The CDR3 region has the DNA TGTGCCAGCAAAGGAGGGAACAATGAGCAGTTCTTC. Protein product: CASKGGNNEQFF.

V gene TRBV5-1 combines with J gene TRBJ1-4; 12 bases align to TRBD1. V shed 2 bases and J 3 bases; nucleotides not matched to a gene: 5. Germline CDR1 and CDR2: SGHRS and YFSETQ. The length of the CDR3 is 17 residues. CDR3 in amino acids: CASSFAGQGAPNEKLFF. DNA for the CDR3: TGCGCCAGCAGCTTTGCGGGACAGGGGGCGCCTAATGAAAAACTGTTTTTT.

The chain has TRBV7-8 and TRBJ2-7; TRBD1 aligns across 7 bases. The J segment lost 4 bases and the V segment lost 5 bases, leaving 5 bases of the junction unmatched. Germline V gene lookup returns CDR1 SGHVS and CDR2 FQNEAQ. The CDR3 runs 13 residues. CDR3 DNA sequence: TGTGCCAGCAGCCGAACAGGGGATTACGAGCAGTACTTC. Translating gives CASSRTGDYEQYF.

In nucleotides, the CDR3 is TGTGCCAGCAGTGTAACGAGGCTCGGAAACACCATATATTTT. Translated: CASSVTRLGNTIYF. The chain has TRBV6-5 and TRBJ1-3; no reliable D call. Trimming left V 5 bases short and J 4 bases short, with 12 bases between. This CDR3 contains 14 residues. Germline CDR1 MNHEY, CDR2 SVGAGI.

The V call is TRBV30, the J call TRBJ2-1; D is unresolved. This CDR3 is built from 15 residues. The V gene's germline CDR1 is GTSNPN and CDR2 SVGIG (reference sequence). Trimming took 0 bases from V and 3 from J, leaving 12 bases between them. The CDR3 protein is CAWSVGVLYYNEQFF. CDR3 DNA sequence: TGTGCCTGGAGTGTCGGCGTCCTATACTACAATGAGCAGTTCTTC.

This chain connects TRBV12-5 to TRBJ1-2; TRBD1 matches 9 bases. This CDR3 has 17 amino acids. J gave up 5 bases and V 0 bases, and 10 bases lay outside the gene matches. Germline assignment: CDR1 LGHNT and CDR2 FRNRAP. This CDR3 is CASGLVCRDRECYGYTF. In DNA form, the CDR3 reads TGTGCTAGTGGTTTGGTATGCCGGGACAGGGAATGTTATGGCTACACCTTC. The variable domain in full, with the rest retrieved from reference TRBV12-5 and TRBJ1-2, is DARVTQTPRHKVTEMGQEVTMRCQPILGHNTVFWYRQTMMQGLELLAYFRNRAPLDDSGMPKDRFSAEMPDATLATLKIQPSEPRDSAVYFCASGLVCRDRECYGYTFGSGTRLTVV.

As to this clone: The sample contains more than one DNA sequence encoding this CDR3. The V and J genes are TRBV30 and TRBJ1-6; 7 positions agree with TRBD1. The germline gives CDR1 GTSNPN, CDR2 SVGIG (reference sequence). The CDR3 spans 14 residues. Trimming took 1 base from V and 7 from J; bases not matched to a gene: 4. The CDR3 DNA is TGTGCCTGGAGTGGACAGGGCGGGAATTCACCCCTCCACTTT. It yields the protein CAWSGQGGNSPLHF.

This clone appeared a single time. The rearrangement uses TRBV5-1 and TRBJ2-3; D not resolved. In germline, CDR1 is SGHRS, CDR2 YFSETQ. CDR3 length: 16 amino acids. The germline V and J ends were trimmed by 0 bases and 1 base, with 12 bases remaining between them. The CDR3 nucleotides are TGCGCCAGCAGCTTGGAGGCGTTAACTGGCACAGATACGCAGTATTTT. Translating gives CASSLEALTGTDTQYF.

The chain joins TRBV7-9 to TRBJ2-4, with a weak D call TRBD2 (5 bases). Germline values: CDR1 SEHNR, CDR2 FQNEAQ (reference sequence). Trimming cost V 0 bases and J 7 bases, with 19 bases left between them. The CDR3 covers 17 residues. CDR3: CASSLAWAGRVENIQYF. CDR3 in DNA: TGTGCCAGCAGCTTAGCTTGGGCGGGTCGGGTAGAGAACATTCAGTACTTC.

The CDR3: CASRASGTYGYTF. The CDR3 nucleotides read TGTGCCAGCAGAGCGAGCGGGACCTATGGCTACACCTTC. This chain joins TRBV9 and TRBJ1-2; the D gene is possibly TRBD1 (5 bases). The V end lost 5 bases, the J end lost 4 bases, and 12 bases lay between the germline ends. CDR3 length: 13 amino acids. CDR1 SGDLS and CDR2 YYNGEE come from the germline V gene.

This clone is a singleton in its sample. The V gene is TRBV11-2, the J gene TRBJ2-1; D gene ambiguous. The V end was cut by 5 bases, the J end by 0 bases, with 17 bases between. CDR1 and CDR2 (germline): SGHAT, FQNNGV. This CDR3 region has 17 residues. The CDR3 sequence is CASSGLAEWFSYNEQFF. For the CDR3, the DNA is TGTGCCAGCAGCGGCCTTGCGGAGTGGTTCTCCTACAATGAGCAGTTCTTC.

The chain employs TRBV5-1 and TRBJ2-1; no clear D. Germline V CDR1 and CDR2: SGHRS, YFSETQ. This CDR3 is 15 amino acids long. Trimming pared 1 base from V and 0 bases from J, leaving 8 bases between. In nucleotides, the CDR3 is TGCGCCAGCAGCTTGCAGCAGTCCTCCTACAATGAGCAGTTCTTC. Translating it yields CASSLQQSSYNEQFF.

The chain is built from TRBV2 and TRBJ2-7, with 11 bases matching TRBD2. CDR3 length equals 14 residues. V trimming: 2 bases; J trimming: 6 bases; junction bases outside the gene matches: 3. Germline V gene sequence: CDR1 SNHLY, CDR2 FYNNEI. The CDR3 coding sequence is TGTGCCAGCAGTGAAACTAGCGGGAGATCCGAGCAGTACTTC. Translation gives CASSETSGRSEQYF.

This clone has just one count. The rearrangement joins TRBV6-7 to TRBJ2-6; D is unresolved. TRBV6-7 is noted as an ORF with a role that remains uncertain. V lost 5 bases to trimming and J lost 5 bases, with 22 bases between them. The CDR3 has 18 amino acids. The CDR3 here is CASSINERIQSRANVLTF. CDR3 nucleotides: TGTGCCAGCAGTATTAATGAGCGTATACAAAGTCGGGCCAACGTCCTGACTTTC.

The chain carries TRBV7-9 and TRBJ1-4, with TRBD1 matching 7 bases. This CDR3 comprises 14 residues. Germline CDR1 SEHNR, CDR2 FQNEAQ (reference sequence). The V gene end was trimmed by 3 bases and the J gene end by 8 bases; junction bases not matched to a gene: 6. CDR3 region: CASSLGQSSEKLFF. Written as DNA, the CDR3 is TGTGCCAGCAGCTTGGGACAGAGTAGCGAAAAACTGTTTTTT.